Given below is one T cell receptor (beta chain) in context. The target antigen is unknown. Each and every patient relapsed after autologous stem cell transplantation, and patients got differing brentuximab vedotin exposure. This table comes from immunoSEQ multiplex PCR, and its TCRdb copy is limited to in-frame clones, with some not included. The data show around 70,000 clones, 71% seen once. The CDR3 covers 16 residues. Trimming cost V 5 bases and J 5 bases; bases outside gene matches: 15. The V gene's germline CDR1 is GTSNPN and CDR2 SVGIG (reference sequence). This specimen belongs to a study of PD-1 blockade in classical Hodgkin lymphoma. The wider study: Patients were given intravenous nivolumab, 3 mg/kg, every 2 weeks.

General study results and limits: Diversity similar to that of newly diagnosed patients was seen at baseline in complete responders. Reported baseline diversity: healthy donors highest, relapsed/refractory patients lowest. A significant rise in TCR diversity by C4D1 was seen for CD4+ but not CD8+ cells.

The chain recombines TRBV30 with TRBJ1-2, with 9 bases lining up with TRBD1. The clonotype comes from a human donor with classical Hodgkin lymphoma. The material was peripheral blood mononuclear cells (PBMCs), obtained before the second cycle of nivolumab. Here the CDR3 reads CAWGVANRGLGYGYTF. The DNA for the CDR3 is TGTGCCTGGGGAGTCGCGAACAGGGGGCTAGGGTATGGCTACACCTTC.